This T cell receptor (beta chain) was sequenced during a study of glioma-infiltrating T cells after dendritic cell vaccination. The CDR3 covers 13 residues. Per the germline V gene, CDR1 is MNHEY and CDR2 is SMNVEV (reference sequence). The ends were cut back, 5 bases at V and 5 bases at J, with 10 bases in the middle. TCRdb's table, derived via immunoSEQ multiplex PCR, lists solely in-frame clones and lacks some. The data contain under 100,000 clones, more than 75% of them singletons. The receptor was isolated from a human donor with glioblastoma. This chain connects TRBV27 to TRBJ2-1; no reliable D call. The specimen comprised blood, sampled before dendritic cell vaccination. CDR3 amino acids: CASSLPPHNEQFF. The CDR3 DNA reads TGTGCCAGCAGTCTTCCCCCCCACAATGAGCAGTTCTTC.